This is a list of T cell receptor beta chains from one sample in a study of cytomegalovirus exposure and HLA in healthy donors. The protocol was immunoSEQ multiplex PCR, while the TCRdb copy is restricted to in-frame clones and leaves out a portion. This table has about 130,000 clones, 70% to 85% appearing once. The sample comprised PBMCs. Source of these receptors: a man younger than 40 in good health and CMV-seropositive. The CDR3 runs from the conserved cysteine through the conserved F or W. A D gene is named only where the DNA matches it firmly. The listing skips clone size in some rows; elsewhere it reads once, few, many or a size class.

j_call clone_size d_call v_call cdr3_nt cdr3_aa
TRBJ2-2 - TRBD2 TRBV9 TGTGCCAGCAGCGTGGATAGCGGGAGTAGCACCGGGGAGCTGTTTTTT CASSVDSGSSTGELFF
TRBJ1-2 - - TRBV9 TGTGCCAGCAGCGTTAACCCCGGAGCTAACTATGGCTACACCTTC CASSVNPGANYGYTF
TRBJ2-7 - - TRBV6-6 TGTGCCAGCAGTCAAGGACTAAACGTTGCCGAGCAGTACTTC CASSQGLNVAEQYF
TRBJ2-1 - TRBD1 TRBV6-5 TGTGCCAGCAACCGGGGACAGCACTACAATGAGCAGTTCTTC CASNRGQHYNEQFF
TRBJ1-4 - TRBD1 TRBV19 TGTGCCAGTAGTACCCGGGACAGTCTAAATGAAAAACTGTTTTTT CASSTRDSLNEKLFF
TRBJ2-7 - - TRBV5-1 TGCGCCAGCAGCTTGTATCCGGGTTGGCTAGCTTCCTACTACGAGCAGTACTTC CASSLYPGWLASYYEQYF
TRBJ1-4 - - TRBV19 TGTGCCAGTAGTATAGGGGGCCTGAGGAGTGAAAAACTGTTTTTT CASSIGGLRSEKLFF
TRBJ2-7 - - TRBV5-4 TGTGCCAGCAGCTTGGACAGGGCCTCCTTCAGAGAGCAGTACTTC CASSLDRASFREQYF
TRBJ2-3 - TRBD2 TRBV5-1 TGCGCCAGCAGCTTGGCGGGGGGGCTGGGCACAGATACGCAGTATTTT CASSLAGGLGTDTQYF
TRBJ2-5 - - TRBV2 TGTGCCAGCTCAGATGGGGGGGGGCCGTACCAAGAGACCCAGTACTTC CASSDGGGPYQETQYF
TRBJ2-7 - TRBD1 TRBV11-1 TGTGCCAGCAGCTTTGGGGACAGGGGGACCTACGAGCAGTACTTC CASSFGDRGTYEQYF
TRBJ1-1 - - TRBV6-5 TGTGCCAGCAGTTACTCGAAAGGGGTCAGGGAAGCTTTCTTT CASSYSKGVREAFF
TRBJ2-1 few - TRBV6-5 TGTGCCAGCAGCCTCTGGCGCGGCAATGAGCAGTTCTTC CASSLWRGNEQFF
TRBJ2-1 - TRBD2 TRBV4-1 TGCGCCAGCAGCCATCGAGCGGCGGGAGGGCTGAGGGATGAGCAGTTCTTC CASSHRAAGGLRDEQFF
TRBJ2-6 - - TRBV6-5 TGTGCCAGCAGTTACTCGCGCAACTCTGGGGCCAACGTCCTGACTTTC CASSYSRNSGANVLTF
TRBJ2-7 - - TRBV21-1 TGTGCCAGCAGCAACGCCCCAGGCTACGAGCAGTACTTC CASSNAPGYEQYF
TRBJ2-3 - - TRBV7-2 TGTGCCAGCACCCCCGGCGGCCTCACAGATACGCAGTATTTT CASTPGGLTDTQYF
TRBJ2-2 - TRBD2 TRBV2 TGTGCCAGCGGGACTAGCGGGAACACCGGGGAGCTGTTTTTT CASGTSGNTGELFF
TRBJ2-3 - - TRBV7-3 TGTGCCAGCAGCTCGCGGGGAGGAACGCAGTATTTT CASSSRGGTQYF
TRBJ2-5 - - TRBV10-3 TGTGCCATCAGGAGGGAACAAGAGACCCAGTACTTC CAIRREQETQYF
TRBJ2-1 - TRBD2 TRBV18 TGTGCCAGCTCACCGGGACTAGATAATGAGCAGTTCTTC CASSPGLDNEQFF
TRBJ1-2 - TRBD1 TRBV7-8 TGTGCCAGCAGCTTAAGACAGGGAGATGGCTACACCTTC CASSLRQGDGYTF
TRBJ2-2 - - TRBV9 TGTGCCAGCAGGGGCGAGGGTCCCACCGCAAAGCCCGGGGAGCTGTTTTTT CASRGEGPTAKPGELFF
TRBJ1-1 - TRBD1 TRBV11-3 TGTGCCAGCAGCTCGCGACAGGGGATGAGTGAAGCTTTCTTT CASSSRQGMSEAFF
TRBJ1-2 - - TRBV30 TGTGCCTGGAGGGAACTCTGGGCCTTTAACTATGGCTACACCTTC CAWRELWAFNYGYTF
TRBJ2-5 - TRBD1 TRBV29-1 TGCAGCGCGTACAGGGGTGTAGAGACCCAGTACTTC CSAYRGVETQYF
TRBJ1-1 - - TRBV25-1 TGTGCCAGCGCAGGGTCCCTGAACACTGAAGCTTTCTTT CASAGSLNTEAFF